The clone carrying this TCR beta chain has a handful of counts. The antigen is undetermined. The data are from a study of T-cell reconstitution after alpha-beta-depleted transplantation in children. Overall study findings and caveats: Surviving recipient T cells and thymic progenitors produced the high day-60 TCRbeta diversity seen in some patients. T-cell counts and diversity at one year following transplant were attributed mainly to newly produced T cells.

Germline values: CDR1 SEHNR, CDR2 FQNEAQ (reference sequence). CDR3 length: 14 residues. V was shortened by 5 bases and J by 2 bases, with 11 bases between the two germline ends. Preparation of the TCRbeta library involved a method that used unique molecular identifiers. TCRdb re-derived calls from the PCR reads in MiXCR, one entry per CDR3 protein. The top ten clones hold about 15% of a sample with fewer than 550,000 distinct CDR3 sequences, more than 9.5% of them seen once. The chain carries TRBV7-9 and TRBJ2-3; no firm D call. The TCR originated in a female patient between 2 and 15 years old who had a stem cell transplant for aplastic anemia, so the T cells may come from the graft donor. Material: PBMCs, mostly from graft donor cells, obtained 180 days after TCRalphabeta/CD19-depleted stem cell transplant. The CDR3 sequence: CASSPSGATDTQYF. The DNA of the CDR3 is TGTGCCAGCAGCCCCTCGGGCGCCACAGATACGCAGTATTTT.